The 18 T cell receptor beta chains presented below share a single source sample, sequenced in a study of blood T cell repertoires in COVID-19. The assay was immunoSEQ multiplex PCR, and TCRdb's table has in-frame clones only and misses some. The sample lists 440,000 or so clones; about 91% were seen once. Specimen: peripheral blood. These receptor sequences come from a woman between 40 and 50 years old with COVID-19, enrolled during active disease.

This chain links TRBV9 with TRBJ1-2; 11 bases fit TRBD1. Trimming removed 3 bases from V and 2 bases from J; junction bases left unmatched: 3. Germline loops: CDR1 SGDLS, CDR2 YYNGEE. The CDR3 loop spans 15 amino acids. CDR3 nucleotide sequence: TGTGCCAGCAGCGAGGGACAGGGGGTAAACTATGGCTACACCTTC. Translated, it gives CASSEGQGVNYGYTF.

This chain links TRBV7-9 with TRBJ2-1; 8 bases align to TRBD1. V lost 3 bases to trimming and J lost 7 bases; unmatched junction nucleotides: 8. Germline lookup yields CDR1 SEHNR and CDR2 FQNEAQ (reference sequence). The CDR3 is made up of 15 amino acids. Written as DNA, the CDR3 is TGTGCCAGCAGCTTGCAGGGGGCTGCCCTTAATGAGCAGTTCTTC. It encodes CASSLQGAALNEQFF.

The chain joins TRBV5-6 to TRBJ2-4, with 7 bases lining up with TRBD1. Germline V lookup: CDR1 SGHDT, CDR2 YYEEEE. This CDR3 is built from 15 residues. V was pared by 5 bases and J by 7 bases, with 12 bases of the junction left unmatched. The CDR3 loop is CASSYDRDVRNIQYF. CDR3 DNA: TGTGCCAGCAGTTATGACAGGGATGTAAGGAACATTCAGTACTTC.

In this sample, this clone turned up once. The rearrangement joins TRBV27 to TRBJ2-1, with D possibly TRBD1 on 5 matching bases. The CDR3 sequence is 17 residues long. Trimming cost V 0 bases and J 6 bases, with 18 bases left between them. Germline V gives CDR1 MNHEY, CDR2 SMNVEV (reference sequence). CDR3 DNA: TGTGCCAGCAGTTTATCGGCCCCTAGAAATGGGGCCAATGAGCAGTTCTTC. It is translated as CASSLSAPRNGANEQFF.

The V and J genes are TRBV4-1 and TRBJ1-6, with D perhaps matching TRBD1 (5 bases). Trimming cost V 0 bases and J 12 bases, with 18 bases left between them. The CDR3 has 16 residues. The germline V gene encodes CDR1 MGHRA and CDR2 YSYEKL. The CDR3 sequence is CASSQDRGKIPGPLHF. The CDR3 DNA is TGCGCCAGCAGCCAAGATCGGGGGAAGATCCCGGGACCCCTCCACTTT.

The chain combines TRBV18 with TRBJ2-3, with 11 positions matching TRBD2. There are 18 residues in the CDR3. Trimming took 5 bases from V and 5 from J; bases not matched to a gene: 15. The V gene's germline CDR1 is KGHSH and CDR2 LQKENI. The CDR3 here is CASSSLTTLAGVEDTQYF. CDR3 nucleotides: TGTGCCAGCTCATCTCTAACAACACTAGCGGGAGTGGAAGATACGCAGTATTTT.

The CDR3 protein is CASSPSLATEQFF. In DNA, the CDR3 is TGTGCCAGCAGTCCGTCTCTAGCGACAGAGCAGTTCTTC. The chain has TRBV6-4 and TRBJ2-1; possibly TRBD2 for D (6 bases). CDR1 is MRHNA and CDR2 is SNTAGT in the germline V gene. V was clipped by 5 bases and J by 10 bases, with 15 bases between them. CDR3 length equals 13 residues.

J is TRBJ1-1 and V is TRBV18; D gene unclear. V was clipped by 3 bases and J by 4 bases, with 15 bases between them. This CDR3 has 15 amino acids. From germline, CDR1 is KGHSH and CDR2 LQKENI. CDR3: CASSPTRGSGTEAFF. Here the CDR3 DNA reads TGTGCCAGCTCACCCACACGTGGTTCGGGCACTGAAGCTTTCTTT.

As DNA, the CDR3 is TGTGCCTGGAGTGTATACGGGGGCACTGAAGCTTTCTTT. It codes for CAWSVYGGTEAFF. This chain connects TRBV30 to TRBJ1-1, with D perhaps TRBD1 (5 bases). The germline CDR1 and CDR2 sequences are GTSNPN and SVGIG (reference sequence). The V end was cut by 0 bases, the J end by 4 bases, with 9 bases between. The CDR3 sequence is 13 residues long. Together with reference TRBV30 and TRBJ1-1, the CDR3 gives the full variable domain: SQTIHQWPATLVQPVGSPLSLECTVEGTSNPNLYWYRQAAGRGLQLLFYSVGIGQISSEVPQNLSASRPQDRQFILSSKKLLLSDSGFYLCAWSVYGGTEAFFGQGTRLTVV.

The count of this clone is one. This rearrangement joins TRBV25-1 to TRBJ1-2; maybe TRBD1 (6 bases). Germline-derived CDR1 and CDR2 are MGHDK and SYGVNS. The V end lost 6 bases, the J end lost 2 bases, and 13 bases lay between the germline ends. The CDR3 spans 14 residues. CDR3 protein: CASSRTGNNYGYTF. The CDR3 DNA sequence: TGTGCCAGCAGCCGAACAGGGAACAACTATGGCTACACCTTC.

This rearrangement joins TRBV19 to TRBJ2-1, with D possibly being TRBD1 (6 bases). Germline V gives CDR1 LNHDA, CDR2 SQIVND (reference sequence). There are 15 residues in the CDR3. The V end lost 9 bases, the J end lost 4 bases, and 19 bases lay between the germline ends. CDR3 DNA: TGTGCCAGCAGGGGCGAGGTAGCGAAGTACAATGAGCAGTTCTTC. This codes for CASRGEVAKYNEQFF.

The V call is TRBV9, the J call TRBJ1-2; TRBD1 agrees at 7 bases. The CDR3 is 18 amino acids. V dropped 3 bases and J dropped 5; count of bases not matched to a gene: 19. The V gene's germline CDR1 is SGDLS and CDR2 YYNGEE. CDR3 amino acids: CASSDTFGQALGRYGYTF. The CDR3 region has the DNA TGTGCCAGCAGCGACACATTCGGACAGGCGCTTGGACGGTATGGCTACACCTTC.

The V call is TRBV30, the J call TRBJ1-5; D is ambiguous. This CDR3 contains 13 residues. Germline values: CDR1 GTSNPN, CDR2 SVGIG (reference sequence). V was pared by 0 bases and J by 3 bases, with 6 bases between. CDR3 DNA: TGTGCCTGGAGTGTACTCCCCAATCAGCCCCAGCATTTT. Amino acids: CAWSVLPNQPQHF.

This chain joins TRBV27 and TRBJ2-7, with D possibly being TRBD2 (5 bases). Between the trimmed V and J ends, which lost 2 bases and 9 bases, there was a span of 23 bases. The CDR3 has 16 residues. The germline gives CDR1 MNHEY, CDR2 SMNVEV (reference sequence). For the CDR3, the DNA is TGTGCCAGCAGTTTAACTATCTCCGGGGTGAGCCGGGGGCAGTACTTC. It specifies CASSLTISGVSRGQYF.

The chain combines TRBV7-2 with TRBJ2-1, with TRBD1 as a possible D gene (6 bases). CDR3 length equals 15 residues. Trimming took 6 bases from V and 5 from J, leaving 17 bases between them. Germline V gives CDR1 SGHTA, CDR2 FQGNSA. The CDR3 coding sequence is TGTGCCAGCAGATCAACAGGGTTCTCTAACAATGAGCAGTTCTTC. It translates to CASRSTGFSNNEQFF.

The J gene is TRBJ2-7, the V gene TRBV28, with D maybe TRBD1 (6 bases). From germline, CDR1 is MDHEN and CDR2 SYDVKM. This CDR3 is built from 14 residues. The V end lost 8 bases, the J end lost 5 bases, and 19 bases lay between the germline ends. The CDR3 reads CASLSQGKEDEQYF. The DNA of the CDR3 is TGTGCCAGCCTATCACAGGGAAAAGAAGACGAGCAGTACTTC.

The chain links TRBV29-1 to TRBJ2-3, with a possible D match to TRBD2 (5 bases). The CDR3 sequence is 12 residues long. CDR1 and CDR2 (germline): SQVTM, ANQGSEA. The V end lost 8 bases, the J end lost 0 bases, and 9 bases lay between the germline ends. The CDR3 bases are TGCAGCCCCCGGGATAGCACAGATACGCAGTATTTT. It codes for CSPRDSTDTQYF.

The J gene is TRBJ2-3, the V gene TRBV5-4; the D gene is possibly TRBD1 (5 bases). The length of the CDR3 is 14 residues. CDR1 and CDR2 (germline): SGHNT, YYREEE (reference sequence). Trimming removed 4 bases at V and 5 bases at J, with 14 bases between. CDR3 loop: CASSRARVGDTQYF. For the CDR3, the DNA is TGTGCCAGCAGCAGAGCCAGGGTAGGAGATACGCAGTATTTT.